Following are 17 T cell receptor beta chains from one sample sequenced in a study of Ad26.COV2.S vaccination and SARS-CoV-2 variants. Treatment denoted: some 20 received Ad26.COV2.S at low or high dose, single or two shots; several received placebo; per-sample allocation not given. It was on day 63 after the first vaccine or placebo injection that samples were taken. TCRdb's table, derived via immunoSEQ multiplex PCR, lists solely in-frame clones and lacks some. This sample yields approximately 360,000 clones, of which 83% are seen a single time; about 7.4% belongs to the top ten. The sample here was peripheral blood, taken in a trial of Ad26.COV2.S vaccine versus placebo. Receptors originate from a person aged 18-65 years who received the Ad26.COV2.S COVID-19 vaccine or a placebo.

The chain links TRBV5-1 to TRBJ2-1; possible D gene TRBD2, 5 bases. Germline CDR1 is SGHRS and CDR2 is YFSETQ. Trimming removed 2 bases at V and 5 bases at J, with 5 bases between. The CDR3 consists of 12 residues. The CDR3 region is CASSFGDNEQFF. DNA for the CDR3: TGCGCCAGCAGCTTCGGGGACAATGAGCAGTTCTTC.

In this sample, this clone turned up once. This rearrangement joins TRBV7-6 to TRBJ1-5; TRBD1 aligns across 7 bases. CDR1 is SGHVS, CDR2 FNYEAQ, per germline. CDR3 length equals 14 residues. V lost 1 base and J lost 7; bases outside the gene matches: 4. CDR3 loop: CASSLGGGAQPQHF. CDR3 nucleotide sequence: TGTGCCAGCAGCTTAGGAGGGGGCGCGCAGCCCCAGCATTTT.

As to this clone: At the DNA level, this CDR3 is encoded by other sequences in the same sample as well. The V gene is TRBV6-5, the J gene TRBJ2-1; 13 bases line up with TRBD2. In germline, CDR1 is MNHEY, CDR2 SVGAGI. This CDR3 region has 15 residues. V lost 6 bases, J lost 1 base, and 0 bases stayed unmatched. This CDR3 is CASRLAGGSYNEQFF. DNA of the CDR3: TGTGCCAGCAGACTAGCGGGAGGGTCCTACAATGAGCAGTTCTTC.

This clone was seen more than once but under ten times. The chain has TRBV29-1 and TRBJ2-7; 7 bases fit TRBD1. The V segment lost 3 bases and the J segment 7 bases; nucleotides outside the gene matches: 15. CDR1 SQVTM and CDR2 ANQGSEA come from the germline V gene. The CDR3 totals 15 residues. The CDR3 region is CSVEGHRGLVVEQYF. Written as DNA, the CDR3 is TGCAGCGTTGAGGGCCACAGGGGTCTCGTCGTGGAGCAGTACTTC.

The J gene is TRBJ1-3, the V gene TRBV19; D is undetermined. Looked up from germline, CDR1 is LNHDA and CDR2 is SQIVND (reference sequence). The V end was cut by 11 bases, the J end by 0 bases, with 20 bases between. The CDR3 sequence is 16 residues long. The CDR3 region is CACLTRVNFSGNTIYF. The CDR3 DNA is TGTGCCTGTCTCACAAGGGTGAACTTCTCTGGAAACACCATATATTTT.

CDR3 sequence reads: CASSLRDSSTDTQYF. The CDR3 nucleotides read TGTGCCAGCAGTCTCCGGGATTCTAGCACAGATACGCAGTATTTT. This chain connects TRBV6-5 to TRBJ2-3; TRBD2 is a possible D gene (5 bases). Trimming left V 5 bases short and J 0 bases short, with 12 bases between. This CDR3 is built from 15 residues. Germline V gene sequence: CDR1 MNHEY, CDR2 SVGAGI.

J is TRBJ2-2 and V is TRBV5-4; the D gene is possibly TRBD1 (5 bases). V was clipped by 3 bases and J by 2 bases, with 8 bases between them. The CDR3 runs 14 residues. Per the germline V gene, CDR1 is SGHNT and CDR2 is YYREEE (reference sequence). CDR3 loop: CASSSRTNTGELFF. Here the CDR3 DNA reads TGTGCCAGCAGCTCGCGGACAAACACCGGGGAGCTGTTTTTT.

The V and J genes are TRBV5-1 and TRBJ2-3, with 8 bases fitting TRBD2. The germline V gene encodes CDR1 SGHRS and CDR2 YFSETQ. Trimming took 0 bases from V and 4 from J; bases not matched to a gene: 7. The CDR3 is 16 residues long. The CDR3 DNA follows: TGCGCCAGCAGCTTGGGCGGCGGGCGGGAGGCAGATACGCAGTATTTT. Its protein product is CASSLGGGREADTQYF.

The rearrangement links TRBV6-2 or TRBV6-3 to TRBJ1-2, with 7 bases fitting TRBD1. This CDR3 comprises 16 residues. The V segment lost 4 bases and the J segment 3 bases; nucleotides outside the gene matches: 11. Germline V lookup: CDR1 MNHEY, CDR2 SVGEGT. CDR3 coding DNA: TGTGCCAGCAGTTCATGGCCCCGAGGACAGGACTATGGCTACACCTTC. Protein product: CASSSWPRGQDYGYTF.

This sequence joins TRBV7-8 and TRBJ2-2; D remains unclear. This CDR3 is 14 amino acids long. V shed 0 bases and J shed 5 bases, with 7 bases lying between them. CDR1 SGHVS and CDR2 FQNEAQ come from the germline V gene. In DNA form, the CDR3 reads TGTGCCAGCAGCTTAGCTGTTCCTACCGGGGAGCTGTTTTTT. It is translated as CASSLAVPTGELFF.

CDR3 amino acids: CASSFNDRSQFF. Written as DNA, the CDR3 is TGTGCCAGTAGTTTTAACGACAGGTCCCAGTTCTTC. The rearrangement uses TRBV19 and TRBJ2-1, with D possibly being TRBD1 (6 bases). Germline CDR1 reads LNHDA; CDR2 reads SQIVND (reference sequence). V was trimmed by 5 bases and J by 13 bases, leaving 15 bases between them. This CDR3 spans 12 amino acids.

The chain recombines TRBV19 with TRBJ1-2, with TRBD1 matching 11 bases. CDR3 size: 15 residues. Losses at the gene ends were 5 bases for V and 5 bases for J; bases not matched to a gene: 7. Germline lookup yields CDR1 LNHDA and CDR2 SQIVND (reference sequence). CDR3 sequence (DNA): TGTGCCAGTAGTCGTCCCGGGACAGGGGGGTATGGCTACACCTTC. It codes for CASSRPGTGGYGYTF.

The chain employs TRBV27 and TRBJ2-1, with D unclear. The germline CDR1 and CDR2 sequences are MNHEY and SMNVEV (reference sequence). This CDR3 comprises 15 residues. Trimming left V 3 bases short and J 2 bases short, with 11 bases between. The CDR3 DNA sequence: TGTGCCAGCAGTTTCGCTCCCTCCCCCTACAATGAGCAGTTCTTC. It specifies CASSFAPSPYNEQFF.

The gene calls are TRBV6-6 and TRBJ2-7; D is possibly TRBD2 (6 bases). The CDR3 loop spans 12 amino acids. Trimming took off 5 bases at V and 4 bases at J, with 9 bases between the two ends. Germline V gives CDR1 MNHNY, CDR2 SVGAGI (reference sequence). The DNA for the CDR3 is TGTGCCAGCAGTCGTAGCGGATACGAGCAGTACTTC. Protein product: CASSRSGYEQYF.

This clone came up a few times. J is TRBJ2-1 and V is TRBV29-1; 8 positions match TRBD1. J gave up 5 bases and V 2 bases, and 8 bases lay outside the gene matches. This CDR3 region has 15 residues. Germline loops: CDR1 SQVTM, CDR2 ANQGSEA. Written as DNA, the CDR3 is TGCAGCGTTGAACCACATATGGGACAGGACAATGAGCAGTTCTTC. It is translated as CSVEPHMGQDNEQFF.

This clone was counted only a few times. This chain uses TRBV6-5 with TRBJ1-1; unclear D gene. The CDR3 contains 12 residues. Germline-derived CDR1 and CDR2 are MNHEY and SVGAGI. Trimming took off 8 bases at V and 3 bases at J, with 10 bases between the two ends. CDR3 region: CASARWDTEAFF. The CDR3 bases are TGTGCCAGCGCCCGGTGGGACACTGAAGCTTTCTTT.

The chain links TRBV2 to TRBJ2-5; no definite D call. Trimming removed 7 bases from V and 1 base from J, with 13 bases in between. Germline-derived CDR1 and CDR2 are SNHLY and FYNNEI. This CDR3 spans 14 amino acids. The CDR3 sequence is CASIVLGFQETQYF. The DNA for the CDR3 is TGTGCCAGCATCGTTCTAGGTTTCCAAGAGACCCAGTACTTC.